This T cell receptor (beta chain) was documented in a study of OX40 agonist ivuxolimab in advanced cancers. Looking at the study overall: A partial response was reached by three patients: one with hepatocellular carcinoma and two with cutaneous melanoma. Study conclusions and caveats: What antigens the expanded peripheral T cells recognized was never established.

Libraries were prepared by immunoSEQ multiplex PCR; TCRdb keeps only in-frame clonotypes and omits some of them. The sample holds some 54,000 clones; 75% to 90% are singletons and the top ten take 14%. The CDR3 spans 16 residues. Germline V gene sequence: CDR1 SGHTA, CDR2 FQGNSA. The V and J ends lost 6 bases and 6 bases respectively, with 23 bases between them. Concerning this clone: Its specificity is not known.

Sequenced material: CD4+ or CD8+ T cells sorted from blood, taken in a trial of the OX40 agonist ivuxolimab. The chain combines TRBV7-2 with TRBJ1-1; D is possibly TRBD1 (6 bases). This sequence originates from an adult with an advanced solid tumor such as melanoma, head and neck, liver or kidney cancer. The CDR3 sequence: CASRPWGAGEYAEAFF. In DNA, the CDR3 is TGTGCCAGCAGGCCCTGGGGGGCGGGGGAATACGCTGAAGCTTTCTTT.